This T cell receptor (beta chain) stems from a study of cytomegalovirus exposure and HLA in healthy donors. For the study at large: Within an early data release were 85 million or so unique TCRs drawn from HLA-typed donors. Under 90% of more than 300 genotyped donors fell in the Caucasian-associated ancestry cluster.

CDR1 MNHEY and CDR2 SVGAGI come from the germline V gene. The CDR3 covers 15 residues. V lost 3 bases and J lost 2, with 14 bases in between. A word on this clone: The antigen is not known.

Primers included in the PCR were 60 Vbeta and 13 Jbeta primers. TCRdb's table, derived via immunoSEQ multiplex PCR, lists solely in-frame clones and lacks some. The sample includes over 150,000 clones, around four fifths seen only once; the top ten take roughly 1.2%. Whole-study findings and limits: A likely sequencing artifact accounted for one observed cluster of highly shared sequence variants. The majority of CMV-associated TCR beta chains were reported as apparently HLA-restricted in a later analysis.

The V and J genes are TRBV6-5 and TRBJ2-7; the D is unclear. The material sequenced was PBMCs. The receptor comes from a woman in her forties or fifties in good health and CMV-seronegative. The CDR3 region is CASSYSYSETYEQYF. CDR3 coding DNA: TGTGCCAGCAGTTATTCTTACAGTGAAACCTACGAGCAGTACTTC.